Detailed here is one T cell receptor beta chain. This sample was taken from a study of blood T cell repertoires in COVID-19. This CDR3 has 19 residues. Germline V gene lookup returns CDR1 MNHNS and CDR2 SASEGT. The J segment lost 0 bases and the V segment lost 2 bases, leaving 13 bases of the junction unmatched. Assay used: immunoSEQ multiplex PCR; TCRdb lists only in-frame clones, some missing. The data contain around 180,000 clones, approximately 85% of them singletons. The TCR comes from a man aged 60-69 years with acute or convalescent COVID-19. The V and J genes are TRBV6-1 and TRBJ2-3; 8 nucleotides agree with TRBD2. The sequencing input was peripheral blood. DNA of the CDR3: TGTGCCAGCAGTGAATGGGCTAGCGGGCTCTCATCGAGCACAGATACGCAGTATTTT. This translates into CASSEWASGLSSSTDTQYF.